The source of this T cell receptor (beta chain) is a study of human T cells and chemical hapten exposure. Time point: patch test 1, 2 weeks after DPC sensitization. Treatment of the sample: therapeutic diphenylcyclopropenone sensitization with weekly scalp DPC. One entry per CDR3 protein, called by TCRdb with MiXCR from the RACE reads. This table holds 150,000 to 200,000 distinct CDR3 sequences, roughly 15% found once. The length of the CDR3 is 15 residues. Trimming pared 0 bases from V and 8 bases from J, leaving 13 bases between. Germline V gene lookup returns CDR1 LGHNA and CDR2 YSLEER. This clonotype showed up just a few times.

This receptor was taken from a woman under 40 with alopecia areata. Some clones in this sample may be carry-over from other donors' samples. The gene calls are TRBV4-3 and TRBJ1-4; no reliable D call. The sample consisted of whole blood, taken in connection with sensitization to the hapten diphenylcyclopropenone (DPC). DNA of the CDR3: TGCGCCAGCAGCCAAGATTTGGGAAAAGGAGAAAAACTGTTTTTT. Translation: CASSQDLGKGEKLFF.